This T cell receptor beta chain was documented in a study of beta chain features in type 1 diabetes. This clone was seen more than once but under ten times. Every isolated RNA sample was fully reverse transcribed, so sequencing captured expressed TCRB transcripts. Naive, central memory and regulatory T cell samples yielded about 4 million reads on average. Clones were sequenced by immunoSEQ multiplex PCR, and TCRdb holds only the in-frame ones, with some missing. Found here are roughly 380,000 clones, about 20% of them singletons; the top ten hold roughly 0.045%. The V gene end was trimmed by 4 bases and the J gene end by 8 bases; junction bases not matched to a gene: 11. Germline V gives CDR1 SGHNT, CDR2 YYREEE (reference sequence). The CDR3 runs to 14 residues.

The source of this sequence is a woman younger than 30 in good health. Input material: naive CD4+ T cells from blood. V gene TRBV5-4 combines with J gene TRBJ1-2; 7 bases are a match to TRBD1. The CDR3 DNA reads as TGTGCCAGCAGCCGGGCCGACAGGGTAAACGGCTACACCTTC. Translation: CASSRADRVNGYTF.